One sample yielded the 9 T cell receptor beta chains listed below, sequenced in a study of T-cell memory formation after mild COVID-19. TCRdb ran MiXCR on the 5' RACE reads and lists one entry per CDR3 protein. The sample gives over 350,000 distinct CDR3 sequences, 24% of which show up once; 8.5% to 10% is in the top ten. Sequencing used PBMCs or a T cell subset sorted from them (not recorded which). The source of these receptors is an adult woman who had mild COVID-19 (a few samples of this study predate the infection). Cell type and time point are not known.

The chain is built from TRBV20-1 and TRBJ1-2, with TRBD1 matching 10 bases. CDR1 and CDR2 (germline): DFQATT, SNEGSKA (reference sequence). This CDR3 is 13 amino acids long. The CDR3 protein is CGDPGQGNYGYTF. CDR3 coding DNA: TGCGGGGATCCGGGACAGGGGAACTATGGCTACACCTTC.

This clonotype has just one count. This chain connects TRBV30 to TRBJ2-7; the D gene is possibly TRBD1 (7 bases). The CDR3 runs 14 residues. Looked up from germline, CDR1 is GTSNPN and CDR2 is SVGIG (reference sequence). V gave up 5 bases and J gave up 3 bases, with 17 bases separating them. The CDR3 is CAWGGGQGVYEQYF. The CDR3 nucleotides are TGTGCCTGGGGAGGGGGCCAAGGGGTCTACGAGCAGTACTTC.

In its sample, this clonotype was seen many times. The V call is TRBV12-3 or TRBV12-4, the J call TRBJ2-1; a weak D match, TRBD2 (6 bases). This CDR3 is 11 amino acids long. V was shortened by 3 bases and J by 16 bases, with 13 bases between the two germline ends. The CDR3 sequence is CASSLGDSSFF. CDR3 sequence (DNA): TGTGCCAGCAGTTTGGGGGACTCTTCTTTCTTC.

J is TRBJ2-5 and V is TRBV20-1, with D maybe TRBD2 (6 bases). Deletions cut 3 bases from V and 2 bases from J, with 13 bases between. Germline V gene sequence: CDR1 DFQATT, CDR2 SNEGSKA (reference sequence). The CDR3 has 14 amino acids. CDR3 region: CSASPGTGQETQYF. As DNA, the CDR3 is TGCAGTGCTAGCCCTGGGACTGGACAAGAGACCCAGTACTTC.

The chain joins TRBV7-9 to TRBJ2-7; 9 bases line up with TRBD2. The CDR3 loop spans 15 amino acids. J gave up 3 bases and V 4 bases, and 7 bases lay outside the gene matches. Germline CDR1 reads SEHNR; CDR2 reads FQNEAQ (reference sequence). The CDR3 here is CASSSSVAGVYEQYF. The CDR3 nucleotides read TGTGCCAGCAGCTCCTCGGTAGCGGGAGTCTACGAGCAGTACTTC.

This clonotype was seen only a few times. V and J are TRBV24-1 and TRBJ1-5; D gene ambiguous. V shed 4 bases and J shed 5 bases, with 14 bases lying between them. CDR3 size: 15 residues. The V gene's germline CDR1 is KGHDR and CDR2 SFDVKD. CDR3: CATSDPLAVDQPQHF. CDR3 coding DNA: TGTGCCACCAGTGACCCCCTCGCGGTCGATCAGCCCCAGCATTTT.

CDR3 sequence: CASSPFVARYTGELFF. DNA for the CDR3: TGTGCCAGCAGCCCGTTCGTGGCAAGGTACACCGGGGAGCTGTTTTTT. This rearrangement joins TRBV3-1 to TRBJ2-2; no clear D. Trimming pared 4 bases from V and 3 bases from J, leaving 15 bases between. Germline CDR1 and CDR2: LGHDT and YNNKEL (reference sequence). The CDR3 totals 16 residues.

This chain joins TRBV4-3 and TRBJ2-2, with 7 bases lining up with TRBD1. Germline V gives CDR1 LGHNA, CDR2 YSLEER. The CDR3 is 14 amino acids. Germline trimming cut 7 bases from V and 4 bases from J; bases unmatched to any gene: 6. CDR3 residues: CASTDTGVTGELFF. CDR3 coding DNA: TGCGCCAGCACAGATACAGGGGTCACCGGGGAGCTGTTTTTT.

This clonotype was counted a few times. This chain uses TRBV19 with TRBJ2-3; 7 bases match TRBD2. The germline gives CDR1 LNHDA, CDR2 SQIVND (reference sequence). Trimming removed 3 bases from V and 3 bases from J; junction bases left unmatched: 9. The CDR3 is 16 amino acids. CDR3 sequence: CASSIQGGSGTDTQYF. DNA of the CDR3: TGTGCCAGTAGTATCCAGGGCGGGAGCGGTACAGATACGCAGTATTTT.